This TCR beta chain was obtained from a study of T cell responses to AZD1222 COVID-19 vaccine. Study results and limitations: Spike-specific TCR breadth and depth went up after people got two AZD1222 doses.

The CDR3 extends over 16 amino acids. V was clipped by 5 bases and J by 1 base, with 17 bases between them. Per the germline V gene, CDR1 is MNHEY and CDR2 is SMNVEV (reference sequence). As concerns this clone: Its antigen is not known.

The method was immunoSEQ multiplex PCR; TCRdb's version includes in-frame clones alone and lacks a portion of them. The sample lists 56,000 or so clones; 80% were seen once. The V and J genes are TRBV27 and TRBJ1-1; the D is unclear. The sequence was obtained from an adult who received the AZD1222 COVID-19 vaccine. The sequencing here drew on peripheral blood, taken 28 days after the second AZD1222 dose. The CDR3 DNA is TGTGCCAGCAGTCCCGAGGGATGGGGAAGGAACACTGAAGCTTTCTTT. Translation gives CASSPEGWGRNTEAFF.